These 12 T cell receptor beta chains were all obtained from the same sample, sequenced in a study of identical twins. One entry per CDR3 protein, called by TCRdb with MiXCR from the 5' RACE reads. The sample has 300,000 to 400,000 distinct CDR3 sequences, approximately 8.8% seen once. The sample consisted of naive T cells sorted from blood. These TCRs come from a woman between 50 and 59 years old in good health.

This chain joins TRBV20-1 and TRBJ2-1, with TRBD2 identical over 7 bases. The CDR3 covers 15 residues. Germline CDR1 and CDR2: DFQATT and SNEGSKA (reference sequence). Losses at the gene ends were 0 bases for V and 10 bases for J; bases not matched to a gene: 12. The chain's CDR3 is CSARDLAGAGGEQFF. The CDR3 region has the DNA TGCAGTGCTAGAGATCTGGCGGGAGCCGGGGGGGAGCAGTTCTTC.

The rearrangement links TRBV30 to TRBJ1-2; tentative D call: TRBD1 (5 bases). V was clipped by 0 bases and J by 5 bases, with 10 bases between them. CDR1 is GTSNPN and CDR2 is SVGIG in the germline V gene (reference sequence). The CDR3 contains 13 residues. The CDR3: CAWSVGREYGYTF. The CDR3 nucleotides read TGTGCCTGGAGTGTAGGCAGGGAATATGGCTACACCTTC.

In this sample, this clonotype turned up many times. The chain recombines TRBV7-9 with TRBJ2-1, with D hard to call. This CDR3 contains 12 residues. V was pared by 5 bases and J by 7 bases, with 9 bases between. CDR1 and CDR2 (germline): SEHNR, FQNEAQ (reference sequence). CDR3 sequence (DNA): TGTGCCAGCAGCGTGGCGGATAATGAGCAGTTCTTC. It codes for CASSVADNEQFF. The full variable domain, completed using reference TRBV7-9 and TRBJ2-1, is DTGVSQNPRHKITKRGQNVTFRCDPISEHNRLYWYRQTLGQGPEFLTYFQNEAQLEKSRLLSDRFSAERPKGSFSTLEIQRTEQGDSAMYLCASSVADNEQFFGPGTRLTVL.

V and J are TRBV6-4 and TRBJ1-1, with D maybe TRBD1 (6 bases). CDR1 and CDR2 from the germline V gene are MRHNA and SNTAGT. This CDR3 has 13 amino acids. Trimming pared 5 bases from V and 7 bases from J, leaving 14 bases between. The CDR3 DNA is TGTGCCAGCAGTCTCGAACAGGGAAGTGAAGCTTTCTTT. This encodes CASSLEQGSEAFF.

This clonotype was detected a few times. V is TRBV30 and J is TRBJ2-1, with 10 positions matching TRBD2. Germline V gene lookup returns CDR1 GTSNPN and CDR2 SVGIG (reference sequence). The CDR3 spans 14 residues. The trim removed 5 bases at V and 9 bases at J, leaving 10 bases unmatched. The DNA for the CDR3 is TGTGCCTGGGGTGGACTAGCGGTGGAGGGTGAGCAGTTCTTC. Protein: CAWGGLAVEGEQFF.

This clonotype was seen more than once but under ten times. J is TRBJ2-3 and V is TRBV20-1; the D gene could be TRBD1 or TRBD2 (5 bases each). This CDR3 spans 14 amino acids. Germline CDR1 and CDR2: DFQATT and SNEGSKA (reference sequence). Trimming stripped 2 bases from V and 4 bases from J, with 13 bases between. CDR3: CSARTPGAPDTQYF. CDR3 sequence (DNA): TGCAGTGCTAGAACCCCCGGGGCCCCAGATACGCAGTATTTT.

CDR3 protein: CASSQGVGKAKNIQYF. In DNA form, the CDR3 reads TGTGCCAGCAGCCAAGGGGTTGGCAAGGCCAAAAACATTCAGTACTTC. This rearrangement joins TRBV16 to TRBJ2-4, with D uncertain. Germline CDR1 KGHSY, CDR2 FQNENV. Trimming stripped 2 bases from V and 1 base from J, with 12 bases between. The CDR3 totals 16 residues.

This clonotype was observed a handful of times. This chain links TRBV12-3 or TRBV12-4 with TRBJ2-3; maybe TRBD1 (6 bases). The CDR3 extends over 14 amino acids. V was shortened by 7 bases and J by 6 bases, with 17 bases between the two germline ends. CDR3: CASTPSTRGDTQYF. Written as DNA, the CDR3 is TGTGCCAGCACCCCCTCTACTAGGGGGGATACGCAGTATTTT.

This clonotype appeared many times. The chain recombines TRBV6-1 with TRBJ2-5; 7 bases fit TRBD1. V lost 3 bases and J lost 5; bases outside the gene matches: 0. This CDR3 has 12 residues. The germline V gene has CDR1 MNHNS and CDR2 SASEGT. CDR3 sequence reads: CASSDRGETQYF. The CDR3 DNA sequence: TGTGCCAGCAGTGACAGGGGGGAGACCCAGTACTTC.

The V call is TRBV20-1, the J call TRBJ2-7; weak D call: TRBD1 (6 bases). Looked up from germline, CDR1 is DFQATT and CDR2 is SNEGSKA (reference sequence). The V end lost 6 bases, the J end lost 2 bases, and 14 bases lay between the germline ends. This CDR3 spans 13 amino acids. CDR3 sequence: CSAIRDTTYEQYF. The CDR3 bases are TGCAGTGCCATTCGGGACACCACCTACGAGCAGTACTTC.

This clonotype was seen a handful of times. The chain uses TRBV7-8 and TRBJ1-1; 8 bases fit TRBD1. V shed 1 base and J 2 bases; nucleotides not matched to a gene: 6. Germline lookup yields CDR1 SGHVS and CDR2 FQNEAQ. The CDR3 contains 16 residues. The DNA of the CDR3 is TGTGCCAGCAGCTTAGTCAAGGCAGGGGGCAACACTGAAGCTTTCTTT. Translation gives CASSLVKAGGNTEAFF.

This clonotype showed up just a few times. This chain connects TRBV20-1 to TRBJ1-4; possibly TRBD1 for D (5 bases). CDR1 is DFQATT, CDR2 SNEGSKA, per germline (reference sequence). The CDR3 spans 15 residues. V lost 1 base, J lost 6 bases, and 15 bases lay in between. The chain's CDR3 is CSARAPGGRYEKLFF. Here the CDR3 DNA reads TGCAGTGCTAGAGCCCCCGGGGGAAGATATGAAAAACTGTTTTTT.